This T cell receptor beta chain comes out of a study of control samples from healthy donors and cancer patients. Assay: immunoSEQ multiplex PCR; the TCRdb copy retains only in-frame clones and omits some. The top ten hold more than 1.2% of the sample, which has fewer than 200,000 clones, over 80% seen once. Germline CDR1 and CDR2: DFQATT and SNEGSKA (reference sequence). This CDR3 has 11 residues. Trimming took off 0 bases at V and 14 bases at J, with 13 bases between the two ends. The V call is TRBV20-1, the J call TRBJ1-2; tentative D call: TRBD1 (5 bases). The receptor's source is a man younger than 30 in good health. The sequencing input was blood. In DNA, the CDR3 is TGCAGTGCTAGAGATCCCACAGGCGATACCTTC. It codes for CSARDPTGDTF.